Below are 32 T cell receptor beta chains sequenced from a single sample in a study of blood T cells in healthy people across ages. PCR was performed a second time for 7 to 11 cycles using a sample-barcoded 5' primer and a J-beta primer mix. TCRdb redid the calling of the 5' RACE reads with MiXCR, one entry per CDR3 protein. The sample has about 940,000 distinct CDR3 sequences; roughly 52% are singletons. Sample: blood. Receptors were obtained from a man younger than 45 in good health.

The chain couples TRBV18 to TRBJ1-6; TRBD1 matches 9 bases. Trimming removed 2 bases from V and 0 bases from J; junction bases left unmatched: 5. The CDR3 spans 18 residues. In germline, CDR1 is KGHSH, CDR2 LQKENI. The CDR3 here is CASSPSGQGSSYNSPLHF. CDR3 DNA sequence: TGTGCCAGCTCACCATCGGGACAGGGAAGCTCCTATAATTCACCCCTCCACTTT.

V gene TRBV27 combines with J gene TRBJ1-1; no definite D call. Trimming pared 3 bases from V and 2 bases from J, leaving 7 bases between. Germline CDR1 is MNHEY and CDR2 is SMNVEV (reference sequence). This CDR3 is 13 amino acids long. The CDR3 DNA sequence: TGTGCCAGCAGTTTTGGTTTCAACACTGAAGCTTTCTTT. It translates to CASSFGFNTEAFF.

The chain uses TRBV4-3 and TRBJ1-1; 7 bases map to TRBD1. The germline V gene encodes CDR1 LGHNA and CDR2 YSLEER. The trim removed 2 bases at V and 7 bases at J, leaving 7 bases unmatched. This CDR3 has 14 amino acids. CDR3 protein: CASSQLDRAFEAFF. CDR3 DNA sequence: TGCGCCAGCAGCCAACTAGACAGGGCGTTTGAAGCTTTCTTT.

V gene TRBV3-1 combines with J gene TRBJ2-5; D is unresolved. The last part of the DNA fits TRBJ2-7 better; the J call may be wrong. The germline CDR1 and CDR2 sequences are LGHDT and YNNKEL (reference sequence). The CDR3 is made up of 13 amino acids. This CDR3 is CASSQVRDYEQYF. In DNA, the CDR3 is TGTGCCAGCAGCCAAGTTCGCGACTACGAGCAGTACTTC.

In regard to this clonotype: Compared with germline, one end of the junction differs, possibly owing to a read error. The CDR3 nucleotides are TGCAGCGTCACGACAGAGGGAATGAACGCTGAAGCTTTCTTT. It translates to CSVTTEGMNAEAFF. The chain combines TRBV29-1 with TRBJ1-1, with D tentatively TRBD1 (5 bases). Germline loops: CDR1 SQVTM, CDR2 ANQGSEA. The CDR3 covers 14 residues. Using reference TRBV29-1 and TRBJ1-1 for the parts outside the CDR3, the full variable domain is SAVISQKPSRDICQRGTSLTIQCQVDSQVTMMFWYRQQPGQSLTLIATANQGSEATYESGFVIDKFPISRPNLTFSTLTVSNMSPEDSSIYLCSVTTEGMNAEAFFGQGTRLTVV.

The rearrangement links TRBV10-3 to TRBJ2-7; 7 positions match TRBD2. V dropped 8 bases and J dropped 4; count of bases not matched to a gene: 14. Germline CDR1 and CDR2: ENHRY and SYGVKD. This CDR3 is built from 15 residues. As DNA, the CDR3 is TGTGCCATCGGTGGCGGGGGAATTCTTCGGTACGAGCAGTACTTC. The encoded protein is CAIGGGGILRYEQYF.

The sample holds a few counts of this clonotype. This sequence joins TRBV6-2 or TRBV6-3 and TRBJ2-5, with unresolved D. From germline, CDR1 is MNHEY and CDR2 SVGEGT. V lost 2 bases to trimming and J lost 3 bases, with 16 bases between them. This CDR3 has 16 residues. The CDR3 sequence: CASSYPPWRREETQYF. In nucleotides, the CDR3 is TGTGCCAGCAGTTACCCCCCGTGGCGGCGCGAAGAGACCCAGTACTTC.

This clonotype was observed a few times. The V and J genes are TRBV4-1 and TRBJ2-1; 9 bases match TRBD1. CDR1 and CDR2 (germline): MGHRA, YSYEKL. This CDR3 is 17 amino acids long. V shed 0 bases, J shed 2 bases, and the junction held 5 bases outside the gene matches. The CDR3: CASSQDEGTGPYNEQFF. The CDR3 DNA follows: TGCGCCAGCAGCCAAGATGAGGGGACAGGGCCCTACAATGAGCAGTTCTTC.

This clonotype has a count of ten or more. V usage is TRBV3-1 and J usage is TRBJ2-3; 12 bases match TRBD2. The ends lost 2 bases at V and 1 base at J; junction bases unmatched: 1. Germline CDR1 reads LGHDT; CDR2 reads YNNKEL (reference sequence). There are 16 residues in the CDR3. CDR3 protein: CASSQRTSGGTDTQYF. As DNA, the CDR3 is TGTGCCAGCAGCCAACGGACTAGCGGGGGCACAGATACGCAGTATTTT.

CDR3 sequence: CASSSKGWEGRSPLHF. CDR3 bases: TGTGCCAGCAGCTCAAAGGGGTGGGAGGGAAGATCACCCCTCCACTTT. The chain has TRBV21-1 and TRBJ1-6. TRBV21-1 is labeled a pseudogene. This CDR3 has 16 amino acids.

In regard to this clonotype: At one end the junction does not follow the germline gene, possibly because of a read error. The chain links TRBV4-3 to TRBJ1-1; D gene unclear. CDR3 length equals 15 residues. The germline V gene has CDR1 LGHNA and CDR2 YSLEER. The CDR3 sequence is CAGSQDWSGYTEAFF. The CDR3 DNA follows: TGCGCCGGCAGCCAAGATTGGAGTGGGTACACTGAAGCTTTCTTT.

This clonotype showed up just a few times. The chain combines TRBV10-3 with TRBJ1-2; possibly TRBD1 for D (5 bases). Germline values: CDR1 ENHRY, CDR2 SYGVKD. V was cut by 8 bases and J by 0 bases, with 13 bases left in between. This CDR3 has 14 residues. CDR3 residues: CAIYQGQANYGYTF. As DNA, the CDR3 is TGTGCCATCTACCAGGGCCAAGCTAACTATGGCTACACCTTC.

In DNA form, the CDR3 reads TGTGCCACCAGCAGGGTGGAGGTAAACAATGTGCAGTACTTC. Its translation is CATSRVEVNNVQYF. The rearrangement links TRBV15 to TRBJ2-7, with D possibly being TRBD2 (5 bases). The CDR3 is 14 residues long. Germline CDR1 reads LNHNV; CDR2 reads YYDKDF (reference sequence). V dropped 3 bases and J dropped 9 bases, with 18 bases sitting between them.

V and J are TRBV7-3 and TRBJ1-1; D possibly corresponds to TRBD1 (6 bases). The CDR3 sequence is 14 residues long. V dropped 5 bases and J dropped 3 bases, with 13 bases sitting between them. Germline assignment: CDR1 SGHTA and CDR2 FQGTGA. CDR3: CASSPDSLDTEAFF. Here the CDR3 DNA reads TGTGCCAGCAGCCCGGACAGTTTGGACACTGAAGCTTTCTTT.

This chain uses TRBV4-1 with TRBJ2-1; D is undetermined. From germline, CDR1 is MGHRA and CDR2 YSYEKL. V gave up 1 base and J gave up 6 bases, with 13 bases separating them. This CDR3 contains 15 residues. For the CDR3, the DNA is TGCGCCAGCAGCCAAGTGGGCCGCTGGGGCAATGAGCAGTTCTTC. It is translated as CASSQVGRWGNEQFF.

This clonotype was observed once. V gene TRBV27 combines with J gene TRBJ2-7; 8 bases fit TRBD2. The J call is uncertain, as TRBJ2-5 better fits the DNA end. Germline V lookup: CDR1 MNHEY, CDR2 SMNVEV (reference sequence). This CDR3 contains 15 residues. CDR3 coding DNA: TGTGCCAGCAGTTTAACGGGGGGGGCCCGGGAGACCCAGTACTTC. Translated, it gives CASSLTGGARETQYF.

This clonotype was detected only a few times. The rearrangement uses TRBV19 and TRBJ2-7, with TRBD2 matching over 7 bases. Germline CDR1 is LNHDA and CDR2 is SQIVND (reference sequence). The junction had 8 bases not matched to a gene; V was cut back by 9 bases and J by 0 bases. The CDR3 extends over 14 amino acids. The CDR3 reads CASLKRDSSYEQYF. CDR3 nucleotides: TGTGCCAGCCTAAAGCGGGATAGCTCCTACGAGCAGTACTTC.

The rearrangement links TRBV29-1 to TRBJ2-1; D call uncertain. Trimming took off 4 bases at V and 3 bases at J, with 13 bases between the two ends. CDR3 size: 14 residues. CDR1 is SQVTM, CDR2 ANQGSEA, per germline. The CDR3 sequence is CSVVPTDIYNEQFF. The CDR3 DNA follows: TGCAGCGTTGTCCCTACCGACATCTACAATGAGCAGTTCTTC.

This clonotype was seen many times. The V and J genes are TRBV25-1 and TRBJ2-7, with D possibly matching TRBD2 (6 bases). This CDR3 is 15 amino acids long. V lost 5 bases and J 0 bases, leaving 14 bases between the germline ends. The V gene's germline CDR1 is MGHDK and CDR2 SYGVNS. CDR3: CASSPSYGSSYEQYF. The CDR3 DNA is TGTGCCAGCAGTCCCAGTTACGGGAGCTCCTACGAGCAGTACTTC.

This clonotype occurred once. A much larger clone differs from this one at a single base, so this may be a read error. This chain joins TRBV6-5 and TRBJ2-1; D might be TRBD1 or TRBD2, each matching 5 bases. The CDR3 has 15 amino acids. V lost 0 bases and J lost 10, with 16 bases in between. The V gene's germline CDR1 is MNHEY and CDR2 SVGAGI. As DNA, the CDR3 is TGTGCCAGCAGTTACTCAGTGACGGGGCTCTACGAGCAGTTCTTC. Its translation: CASSYSVTGLYEQFF.

In its sample, this clonotype was seen a few times. V gene TRBV12-3 or TRBV12-4 combines with J gene TRBJ2-1; possible D gene TRBD2, 5 bases. The CDR3 is 13 amino acids. V gave up 7 bases and J gave up 7 bases, with 14 bases separating them. The CDR3 sequence is CASTPTTRNEQFF. DNA for the CDR3: TGTGCCAGCACCCCGACTACCAGAAATGAGCAGTTCTTC.

V is TRBV18 and J is TRBJ2-4; D call uncertain. Matching the DNA end better, TRBJ2-5 makes the J call doubtful. This CDR3 has 14 residues. Germline lookup yields CDR1 KGHSH and CDR2 LQKENI. DNA for the CDR3: TGTGCCAGCTCACCGGAGTATATACAAGAGACCCAGTACTTC. It yields the protein CASSPEYIQETQYF.

On this clonotype: The junction differs from germline at one of its ends, possibly a read error. This rearrangement joins TRBV5-5 to TRBJ2-1; a weak D match, TRBD2 (5 bases). Per germline, CDR1 SGHKS and CDR2 YYEKEE (reference sequence). The CDR3 sequence is 14 residues long. DNA of the CDR3: TGTGCCAGCATCTTGGAGGCAGATCACAATGAGCAGTTCTTC. Residues: CASILEADHNEQFF.

The CDR3 nucleotides are TGTGCCAGCAGTTGGTACAGGACGAACACTGAAGCTTTCTTT. This translates into CASSWYRTNTEAFF. The chain has TRBV27 and TRBJ1-1, with D possibly TRBD1 on 5 matching bases. The germline CDR1 and CDR2 sequences are MNHEY and SMNVEV (reference sequence). V dropped 4 bases and J dropped 1 base, with 10 bases sitting between them. The CDR3 extends over 14 amino acids.

This clonotype has more than one count but fewer than ten. This chain connects TRBV29-1 to TRBJ2-1; 9 positions match TRBD2. CDR1 is SQVTM, CDR2 ANQGSEA, per germline. After removal of 7 bases from V and 10 bases from J, the junction contained 11 bases not matched to a gene. The CDR3 loop spans 13 amino acids. CDR3 in amino acids: CSARTSALGEQFF. The CDR3 region has the DNA TGCAGCGCTCGGACTAGCGCACTCGGGGAGCAGTTCTTC.

The chain joins TRBV18 to TRBJ2-1; 7 positions match TRBD1. In germline, CDR1 is KGHSH, CDR2 LQKENI. Germline trimming cut 2 bases from V and 6 bases from J; bases unmatched to any gene: 7. This CDR3 is 15 amino acids long. The CDR3 sequence is CASSPRQGVPNEQFF. CDR3 nucleotide sequence: TGTGCCAGCTCACCAAGACAGGGAGTGCCCAATGAGCAGTTCTTC.

V gene TRBV4-1 combines with J gene TRBJ2-3; TRBD2 is a possible D gene (6 bases). The CDR3 loop spans 15 amino acids. Trimming took off 2 bases at V and 2 bases at J, with 11 bases between the two ends. Germline V gives CDR1 MGHRA, CDR2 YSYEKL. CDR3 bases: TGCGCCAGCAGCCAAACTAGGACTACCACAGATACGCAGTATTTT. This gives the protein CASSQTRTTTDTQYF.

This chain links TRBV11-1 with TRBJ2-7; the D gene is possibly TRBD1 (5 bases). The CDR3 has 13 residues. Germline CDR1 reads SGHAT; CDR2 reads FQDESV (reference sequence). V was pared by 5 bases and J by 7 bases, with 15 bases between. The CDR3 spells CASSTLRANEQYF. The CDR3 DNA reads TGTGCCAGCAGCACCCTCAGGGCCAATGAGCAGTACTTC.

This clonotype was detected only a few times. The chain combines TRBV20-1 with TRBJ2-7; possibly TRBD1 for D (6 bases). Near its end, the DNA agrees better with TRBJ2-5, so the J call may be wrong. Germline CDR1 is DFQATT and CDR2 is SNEGSKA (reference sequence). The CDR3 is 14 amino acids. This CDR3 reads CSALGSRGSETQYF. Written as DNA, the CDR3 is TGCAGTGCGCTCGGCTCCAGGGGTTCAGAGACCCAGTACTTC.

The chain couples TRBV4-3 to TRBJ2-1; TRBD1 matches at 7 bases. CDR3 length: 17 residues. Germline CDR1 reads LGHNA; CDR2 reads YSLEER. V dropped 4 bases and J dropped 0; count of bases not matched to a gene: 9. CDR3 nucleotide sequence: TGCGCCAGCAGCCCAGGACAGGTTTCGGCCTCCTACAATGAGCAGTTCTTC. It translates to CASSPGQVSASYNEQFF.

The chain has TRBV3-1 and TRBJ1-2; 10 nucleotides match TRBD1. Germline values: CDR1 LGHDT, CDR2 YNNKEL (reference sequence). V trimming: 4 bases; J trimming: 4 bases; junction bases outside the gene matches: 9. CDR3 size: 16 residues. CDR3 DNA sequence: TGTGCCAGCAGCCGAGGGACAGGGGCACGGCTCTATGGCTACACCTTC. Translation: CASSRGTGARLYGYTF.

There are many counts of this clonotype. The gene calls are TRBV6-5 and TRBJ2-3; 11 positions match TRBD2. The CDR3 contains 16 residues. J lost 6 bases, V lost 6 bases, and 11 bases had no gene match. Looked up from germline, CDR1 is MNHEY and CDR2 is SVGAGI. The CDR3 DNA reads as TGTGCCAGCAGGCCTGGAATAGCGGGGGGGCTCGATACGCAGTATTTT. It encodes CASRPGIAGGLDTQYF.